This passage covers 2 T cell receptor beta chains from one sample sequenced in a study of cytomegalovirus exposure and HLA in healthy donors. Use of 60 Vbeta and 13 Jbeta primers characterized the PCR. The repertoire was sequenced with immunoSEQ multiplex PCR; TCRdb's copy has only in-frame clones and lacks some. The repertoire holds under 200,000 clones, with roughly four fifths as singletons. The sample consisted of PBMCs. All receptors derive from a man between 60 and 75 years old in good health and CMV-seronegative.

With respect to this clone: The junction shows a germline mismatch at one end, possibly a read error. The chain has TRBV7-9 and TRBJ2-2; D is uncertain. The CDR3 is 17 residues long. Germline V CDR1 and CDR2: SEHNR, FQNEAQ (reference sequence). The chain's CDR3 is CSSSFYVISENTGELFF. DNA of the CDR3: TGTTCCAGCAGCTTTTACGTAATTTCAGAGAACACCGGGGAGCTGTTTTTT.

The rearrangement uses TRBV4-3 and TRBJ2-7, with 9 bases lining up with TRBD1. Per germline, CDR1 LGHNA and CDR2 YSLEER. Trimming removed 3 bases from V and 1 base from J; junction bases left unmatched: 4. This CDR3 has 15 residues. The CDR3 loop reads CASSHRQGGSYEQYF. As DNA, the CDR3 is TGCGCCAGCAGCCACAGACAGGGGGGTTCCTACGAGCAGTACTTC.